A selection of T cell receptor beta chains follows, all from one sample in a study of post-analysis software for immune sequencing data. TCRdb reprocessed the PCR reads via MiXCR and lists one record per CDR3 protein. The sample consists of about 200,000 distinct CDR3 sequences, approximately 30% of them appearing once. Sequencing was performed on blood. The source is a girl younger than 18 with multiple sclerosis. Each CDR3 is given with its conserved first and last residue. Fields, in order: CDR3 protein, CDR3 DNA, V gene, J gene, CDR3 length, D gene, clone size. D genes are given only for firm matches. Some rows mark clone size as missing; the rest say once, few, many or name a class of expanded clone.

CDR3 protein: CASRVTGYQPQHF
CDR3 DNA: TGTGCCAGCAGGGTGACAGGGTATCAGCCCCAGCATTTT
V gene: TRBV28
J gene: TRBJ1-5
CDR3 length: 13
D gene: TRBD1
clone size: few

CDR3 protein: CASSSGQGTLFGNQPQHF
CDR3 DNA: TGTGCCAGCAGCTCGGGACAGGGTACCCTATTTGGCAATCAGCCCCAGCATTTT
V gene: TRBV7-9
J gene: TRBJ1-5
CDR3 length: 18
D gene: TRBD1
clone size: once

CDR3 protein: CASSLMGLAGGTDTQYF
CDR3 DNA: TGTGCCAGCAGCTTAATGGGACTAGCGGGGGGGACAGATACGCAGTATTTT
V gene: TRBV7-3
J gene: TRBJ2-3
CDR3 length: 17
D gene: TRBD2
clone size: many

CDR3 protein: CASSRGAQIMNTEAFF
CDR3 DNA: TGTGCCAGCAGCCGAGGGGCACAGATCATGAACACTGAAGCTTTCTTT
V gene: TRBV28
J gene: TRBJ1-1
CDR3 length: 16
D gene: -
clone size: -

CDR3 protein: CSGGEPDTQYF
CDR3 DNA: TGCAGCGGGGGGGAACCGGATACGCAGTATTTT
V gene: TRBV29-1
J gene: TRBJ2-3
CDR3 length: 11
D gene: -
clone size: many

CDR3 protein: CASSFPRGTGTPDTQYF
CDR3 DNA: TGTGCCAGCAGTTTTCCCCGGGGGACAGGGACCCCAGATACGCAGTATTTT
V gene: TRBV12-3/TRBV12-4
J gene: TRBJ2-3
CDR3 length: 17
D gene: TRBD1
clone size: few

CDR3 protein: CASSGRGYEQYF
CDR3 DNA: TGTGCCAGCAGTGGGAGGGGATACGAGCAGTACTTC
V gene: TRBV6-6
J gene: TRBJ2-7
CDR3 length: 12
D gene: TRBD2
clone size: many

CDR3 protein: CASGSSLGGLADTQYF
CDR3 DNA: TGTGCCAGCGGATCCTCATTAGGGGGGCTGGCAGATACGCAGTATTTT
V gene: TRBV6-6
J gene: TRBJ2-3
CDR3 length: 16
D gene: -
clone size: many

CDR3 protein: CARSPLGESGQPQHF
CDR3 DNA: TGTGCCCGCAGCCCCTTGGGGGAAAGTGGCCAGCCCCAGCATTTT
V gene: TRBV4-2
J gene: TRBJ1-5
CDR3 length: 15
D gene: -
clone size: once

CDR3 protein: CSARGTSGGSAGELFF
CDR3 DNA: TGCAGTGCTAGGGGGACTAGCGGGGGGTCGGCCGGGGAGCTGTTTTTT
V gene: TRBV20-1
J gene: TRBJ2-2
CDR3 length: 16
D gene: TRBD2
clone size: -

CDR3 protein: CSVIGTGAYEQYF
CDR3 DNA: TGCAGCGTCATCGGGACAGGGGCCTACGAGCAGTACTTC
V gene: TRBV29-1
J gene: TRBJ2-7
CDR3 length: 13
D gene: TRBD1
clone size: many

CDR3 protein: CSASLVEAFF
CDR3 DNA: TGCAGTGCTAGTCTGGTTGAAGCTTTCTTT
V gene: TRBV20-1
J gene: TRBJ1-1
CDR3 length: 10
D gene: -
clone size: many

CDR3 protein: CASSVAREDEQFF
CDR3 DNA: TGTGCCAGCAGTGTAGCCAGGGAGGATGAGCAGTTCTTC
V gene: TRBV2
J gene: TRBJ2-1
CDR3 length: 13
D gene: -
clone size: few

CDR3 protein: CASSLTRGNEQFF
CDR3 DNA: TGCGCCAGCAGCTTGACCAGGGGGAATGAGCAGTTCTTC
V gene: TRBV5-1
J gene: TRBJ2-1
CDR3 length: 13
D gene: TRBD1
clone size: many

CDR3 protein: CASSYVKWGSGGNNEQFF
CDR3 DNA: TGTGCCAGCAGTTACGTAAAATGGGGTAGCGGGGGAAACAATGAGCAGTTCTTC
V gene: TRBV6-2/TRBV6-3
J gene: TRBJ2-1
CDR3 length: 18
D gene: TRBD2
clone size: -

CDR3 protein: CASSFRQDHLAKNIQYF
CDR3 DNA: TGTGCCAGCAGCTTTCGCCAGGACCACCTAGCCAAAAACATTCAGTACTTC
V gene: TRBV7-2
J gene: TRBJ2-4
CDR3 length: 17
D gene: -
clone size: many